The next 12 T cell receptor beta chains were all read from a single sample in a study of blood T cell repertoires in COVID-19. Using immunoSEQ multiplex PCR, the repertoire was profiled, and TCRdb retains in-frame clones only, with some absent. The table includes about 250,000 clones, 75% to 95% detected once. Sequencing used PBMCs or T cells enriched from blood (not recorded which). Every receptor here comes from a young woman who had recovered from COVID-19.

The rearrangement joins TRBV27 to TRBJ2-5, with D hard to call. Germline V gene lookup returns CDR1 MNHEY and CDR2 SMNVEV (reference sequence). The CDR3 consists of 13 residues. Trimming took off 2 bases at V and 2 bases at J, with 6 bases between the two ends. In nucleotides, the CDR3 is TGTGCCAGCAGTTTAGCGGTTCAAGAGACCCAGTACTTC. This translates into CASSLAVQETQYF.

The chain recombines TRBV7-3 with TRBJ1-3; a possible D gene is TRBD1 (6 bases). Trimming removed 0 bases at V and 4 bases at J, with 13 bases between. This CDR3 comprises 16 residues. Germline lookup yields CDR1 SGHTA and CDR2 FQGTGA. The CDR3 DNA is TGTGCCAGCAGCTTAACCCCAGGGGCGTCAGGAAACACCATATATTTT. Amino acids: CASSLTPGASGNTIYF.

Regarding this clone: This likely comes from a read error, as the CDR3 has no conserved phenylalanine or tryptophan at its end. The DNA is left out, because the CDR3 cannot be placed on it with certainty; the CDR3 is given as TCRdb lists it. The rearrangement links TRBV28 to TRBJ1-2; whether TRBD1, the table's D call, matches the DNA was not checked. The length of the CDR3 is 11 amino acids, counting both ends. Germline loops: CDR1 MDHEN, CDR2 SYDVKM. CDR3 residues: CASSTGTGFNL.

This chain joins TRBV4-1 and TRBJ2-1; 7 nucleotides line up with TRBD2. The CDR3 loop spans 16 amino acids. The V gene's germline CDR1 is MGHRA and CDR2 YSYEKL. V was clipped by 2 bases and J by 2 bases; unmatched bases: 6. CDR3 loop: CASSQYPGGTYNEQFF. DNA for the CDR3: TGCGCCAGCAGCCAATACCCGGGGGGAACCTACAATGAGCAGTTCTTC.

CDR3 sequence reads: CASSRPYGTEEGEKLFF. The CDR3 DNA follows: TGTGCCAGCAGCAGACCTTACGGGACAGAGGAAGGTGAAAAACTGTTTTTT. The genes are TRBV9 and TRBJ1-4, with 7 positions matching TRBD1. CDR1 and CDR2 from the germline V gene are SGDLS and YYNGEE. V lost 4 bases and J lost 7; bases outside the gene matches: 16. The CDR3 has 17 amino acids. The variable domain in full, with the rest retrieved from reference TRBV9 and TRBJ1-4, is DSGVTQTPKHLITATGQRVTLRCSPRSGDLSVYWYQQSLDQGLQFLIQYYNGEERAKGNILERFSAQQFPDLHSELNLSSLELGDSALYFCASSRPYGTEEGEKLFFGSGTQLSVL.

The V and J genes are TRBV5-4 and TRBJ1-1; D is undetermined. This CDR3 is 14 amino acids long. Germline V gene data show CDR1 as SGHNT and CDR2 as YYREEE (reference sequence). The germline V and J ends were trimmed by 0 bases and 2 bases, with 8 bases remaining between them. CDR3 DNA: TGTGCCAGCAGCTTGGAACAGCTAAACACTGAAGCTTTCTTT. Protein sequence: CASSLEQLNTEAFF.

This sequence joins TRBV7-2 and TRBJ1-2; maybe TRBD1 (5 bases). Germline V CDR1 and CDR2: SGHTA, FQGNSA. The V end was cut by 0 bases, the J end by 9 bases, with 8 bases between. CDR3 length equals 12 residues. CDR3 coding DNA: TGTGCCAGCAGCTTAGCCCGGGGGAGCTACACCTTC. It specifies CASSLARGSYTF.

The gene calls are TRBV27 and TRBJ2-6, with D maybe TRBD1 (5 bases). Germline-derived CDR1 and CDR2 are MNHEY and SMNVEV (reference sequence). Trimming shortened V by 5 bases and J by 0 bases, and 23 bases separated the two germline ends. The CDR3 sequence is 20 residues long. In DNA, the CDR3 is TGTGCCAGCAGTAAGGGCAGGGCCGCAACTACTTACTCTGGGGCCAACGTCCTGACTTTC. Amino acids: CASSKGRAATTYSGANVLTF.

The V and J genes are TRBV4-1 and TRBJ2-5, with 8 bases lining up with TRBD2. V lost 1 base and J lost 4; bases outside the gene matches: 8. This CDR3 comprises 16 residues. Germline assignment: CDR1 MGHRA and CDR2 YSYEKL. The CDR3 is CASSQGTSTVRETQYF. The CDR3 DNA is TGCGCCAGCAGCCAAGGGACTAGCACTGTACGAGAGACCCAGTACTTC.

V is TRBV2 and J is TRBJ1-1; unclear D gene. This CDR3 has 11 amino acids. CDR1 and CDR2 (germline): SNHLY, FYNNEI. With 4 bases removed from V and 8 bases from J, the gap between germline ends came to 8 bases. The CDR3 DNA reads as TGTGCCAGCAGTGCTATTGTCGAAGCTTTCTTT. It specifies CASSAIVEAFF. Full variable domain (remainder filled in from reference TRBV2 and TRBJ1-1): EPEVTQTPSHQVTQMGQEVILRCVPISNHLYFYWYRQILGQKVEFLVSFYNNEISEKSEIFDDQFSVERPDGSNFTLKIRSTKLEDSAMYFCASSAIVEAFFGQGTRLTVV.

The V call is TRBV7-2, the J call TRBJ2-3; D is perhaps TRBD2 (7 bases). Deletions cut 2 bases from V and 8 bases from J, with 20 bases between. This CDR3 is built from 16 residues. Germline-derived CDR1 and CDR2 are SGHTA and FQGNSA. The CDR3 spells CASSLRGGAERGTQYF. The CDR3 DNA is TGTGCCAGCAGCTTACGAGGGGGGGCTGAAAGGGGTACGCAGTATTTT.

The V gene is TRBV6-5, the J gene TRBJ2-5; D is perhaps TRBD2 (5 bases). Germline V gives CDR1 MNHEY, CDR2 SVGAGI. The CDR3 has 13 residues. Trimming took off 8 bases at V and 4 bases at J, with 14 bases between the two ends. CDR3 loop: CASGYGGLETQYF. The CDR3 DNA is TGTGCCAGCGGATACGGCGGACTAGAGACCCAGTACTTC.